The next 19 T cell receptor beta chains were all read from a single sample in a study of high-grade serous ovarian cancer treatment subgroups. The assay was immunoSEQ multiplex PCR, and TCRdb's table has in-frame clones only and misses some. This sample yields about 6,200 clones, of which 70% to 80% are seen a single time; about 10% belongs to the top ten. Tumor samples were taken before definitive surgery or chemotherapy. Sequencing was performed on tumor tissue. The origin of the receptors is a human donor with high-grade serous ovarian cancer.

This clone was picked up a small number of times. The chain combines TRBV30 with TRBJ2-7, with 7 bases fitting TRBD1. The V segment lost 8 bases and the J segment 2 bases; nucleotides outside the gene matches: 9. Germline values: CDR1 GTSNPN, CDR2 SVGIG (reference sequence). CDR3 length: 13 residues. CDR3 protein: CAGEQGPPYEQYF. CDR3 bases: TGTGCCGGTGAACAGGGGCCTCCCTACGAGCAGTACTTC.

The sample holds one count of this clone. The CDR3 region is CASSLNGRGNQPQHF. The CDR3 bases are TGTGCCAGCAGTTTAAACGGGAGAGGCAATCAGCCCCAGCATTTT. The chain recombines TRBV28 with TRBJ1-5; D is unresolved. V was clipped by 2 bases and J by 2 bases, with 10 bases between them. Germline V gene data show CDR1 as MDHEN and CDR2 as SYDVKM. The CDR3 length is 15 residues.

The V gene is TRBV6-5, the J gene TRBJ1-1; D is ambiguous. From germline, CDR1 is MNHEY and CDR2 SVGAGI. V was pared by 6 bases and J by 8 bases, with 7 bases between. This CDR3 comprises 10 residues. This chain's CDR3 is CASRLGEAFF. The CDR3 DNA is TGTGCCAGCAGGCTAGGCGAAGCTTTCTTT.

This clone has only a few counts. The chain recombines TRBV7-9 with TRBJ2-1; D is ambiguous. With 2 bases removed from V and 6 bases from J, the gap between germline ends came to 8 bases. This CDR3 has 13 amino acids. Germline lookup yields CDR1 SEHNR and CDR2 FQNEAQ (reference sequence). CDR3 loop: CASSLTLGNEQFF. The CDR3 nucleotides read TGTGCCAGCAGCTTAACCCTTGGCAATGAGCAGTTCTTC.

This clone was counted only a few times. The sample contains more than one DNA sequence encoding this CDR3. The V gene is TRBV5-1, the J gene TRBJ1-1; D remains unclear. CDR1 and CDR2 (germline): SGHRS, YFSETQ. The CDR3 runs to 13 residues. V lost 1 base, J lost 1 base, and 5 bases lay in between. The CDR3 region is CASSLNSNTEAFF. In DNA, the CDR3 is TGCGCCAGCAGCTTGAATTCGAACACTGAAGCTTTCTTT.

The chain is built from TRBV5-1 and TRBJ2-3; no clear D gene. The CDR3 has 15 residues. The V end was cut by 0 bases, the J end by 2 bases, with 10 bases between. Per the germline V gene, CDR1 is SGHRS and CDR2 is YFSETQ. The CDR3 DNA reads TGCGCCAGCAGCTTGGGCCTACGCGACACAGATACGCAGTATTTT. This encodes CASSLGLRDTDTQYF.

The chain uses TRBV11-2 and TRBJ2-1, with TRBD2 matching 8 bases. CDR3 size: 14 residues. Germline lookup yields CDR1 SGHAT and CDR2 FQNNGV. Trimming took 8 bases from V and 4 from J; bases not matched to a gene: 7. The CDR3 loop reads CASRGLAGYNEQFF. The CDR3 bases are TGTGCCAGCCGGGGGCTAGCGGGTTACAATGAGCAGTTCTTC.

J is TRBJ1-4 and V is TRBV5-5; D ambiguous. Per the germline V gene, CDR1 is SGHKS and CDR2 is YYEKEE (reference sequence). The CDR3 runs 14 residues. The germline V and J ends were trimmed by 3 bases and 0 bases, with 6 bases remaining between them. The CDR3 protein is CASSSGATNEKLFF. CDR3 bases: TGTGCCAGCAGCTCCGGTGCAACTAATGAAAAACTGTTTTTT.

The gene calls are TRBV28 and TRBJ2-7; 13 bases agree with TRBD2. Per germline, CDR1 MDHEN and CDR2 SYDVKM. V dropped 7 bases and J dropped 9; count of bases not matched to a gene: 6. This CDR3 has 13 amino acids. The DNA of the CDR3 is TGTGCCAGCAAAGGACTAGCGGGAGTTCGGCAGTACTTC. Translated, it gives CASKGLAGVRQYF.

The DNA of the CDR3 is TGCAGTGCTAGAAACCAAGAGACCCAGTACTTC. Encoded protein: CSARNQETQYF. The chain employs TRBV20-1 and TRBJ2-5, with unresolved D. The germline CDR1 and CDR2 sequences are DFQATT and SNEGSKA (reference sequence). This CDR3 contains 11 residues. V lost 2 bases to trimming and J lost 0 bases, with 1 base between them.

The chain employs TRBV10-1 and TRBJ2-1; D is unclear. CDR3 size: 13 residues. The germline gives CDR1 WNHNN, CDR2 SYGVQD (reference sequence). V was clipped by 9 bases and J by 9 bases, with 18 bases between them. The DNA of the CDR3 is TGCGCCAGTAACGAAGGACCGGACGGTGAGCAGTTCTTC. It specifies CASNEGPDGEQFF.

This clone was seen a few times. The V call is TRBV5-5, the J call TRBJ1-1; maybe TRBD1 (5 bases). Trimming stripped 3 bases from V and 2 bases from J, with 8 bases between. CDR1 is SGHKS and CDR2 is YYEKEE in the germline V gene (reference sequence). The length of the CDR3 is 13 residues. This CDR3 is CASSSQANTEAFF. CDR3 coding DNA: TGTGCCAGCAGCTCACAGGCTAACACTGAAGCTTTCTTT.

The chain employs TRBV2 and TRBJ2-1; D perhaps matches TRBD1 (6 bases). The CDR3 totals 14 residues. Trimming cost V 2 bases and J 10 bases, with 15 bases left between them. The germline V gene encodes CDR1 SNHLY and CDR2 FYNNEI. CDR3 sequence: CASSELKGTHEQFF. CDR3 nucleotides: TGTGCCAGCAGTGAATTGAAAGGGACACACGAGCAGTTCTTC.

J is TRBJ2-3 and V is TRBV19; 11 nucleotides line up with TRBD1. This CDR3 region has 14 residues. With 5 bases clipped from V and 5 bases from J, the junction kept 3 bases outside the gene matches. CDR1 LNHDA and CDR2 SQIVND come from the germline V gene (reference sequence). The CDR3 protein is CASSPGTGGDTQYF. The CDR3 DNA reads TGTGCCAGTAGTCCCGGGACAGGGGGAGATACGCAGTATTTT.

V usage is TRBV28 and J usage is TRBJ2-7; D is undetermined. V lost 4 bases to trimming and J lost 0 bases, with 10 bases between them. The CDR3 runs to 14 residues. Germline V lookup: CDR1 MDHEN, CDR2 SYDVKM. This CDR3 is CASSSLTSSYEQYF. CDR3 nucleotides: TGTGCCAGCAGTTCCCTAACGAGCTCCTACGAGCAGTACTTC.

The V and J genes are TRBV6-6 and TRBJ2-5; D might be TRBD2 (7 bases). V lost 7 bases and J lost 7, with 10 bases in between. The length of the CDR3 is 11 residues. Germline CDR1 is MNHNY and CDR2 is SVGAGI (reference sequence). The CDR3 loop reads CASIGGATQYF. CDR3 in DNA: TGTGCCAGCATTGGGGGGGCGACCCAGTACTTC.

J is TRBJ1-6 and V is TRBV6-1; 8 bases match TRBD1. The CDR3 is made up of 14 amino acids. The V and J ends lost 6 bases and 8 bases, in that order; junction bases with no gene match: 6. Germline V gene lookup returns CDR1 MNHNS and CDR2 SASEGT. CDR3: CASRDRAGDSPLHF. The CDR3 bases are TGTGCCAGCAGGGACAGGGCGGGGGATTCACCCCTCCACTTT.

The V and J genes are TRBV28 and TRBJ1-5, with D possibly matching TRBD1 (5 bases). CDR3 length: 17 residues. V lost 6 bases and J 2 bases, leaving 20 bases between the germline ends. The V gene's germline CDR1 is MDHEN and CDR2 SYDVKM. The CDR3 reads CASSLLRGVGGNQPQHF. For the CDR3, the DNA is TGTGCCAGCAGCCTCCTCCGGGGCGTGGGAGGCAATCAGCCCCAGCATTTT.

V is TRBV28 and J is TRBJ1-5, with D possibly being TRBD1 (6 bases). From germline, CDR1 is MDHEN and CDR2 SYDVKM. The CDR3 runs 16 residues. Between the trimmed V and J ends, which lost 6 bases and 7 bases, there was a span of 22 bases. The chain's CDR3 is CASSLSMGGGRQPQHF. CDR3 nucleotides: TGTGCCAGCAGCCTCTCGATGGGAGGGGGGAGGCAGCCCCAGCATTTT. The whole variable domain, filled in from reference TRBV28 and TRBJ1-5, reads DVKVTQSSRYLVKRTGEKVFLECVQDMDHENMFWYRQDPGLGLRLIYFSYDVKMKEKGDIPEGYSVSREKKERFSLILESASTNQTSMYLCASSLSMGGGRQPQHFGDGTRLSIL.